The 11 T cell receptor beta chains below all came from one sample that was sequenced in a study of identical twins. TCRdb redid the calling of the 5' RACE reads with MiXCR, one entry per CDR3 protein. The table lists fewer than 900,000 distinct CDR3 sequences, roughly 18% of them singletons. These records were also assigned to another study, of T cells expressing NK-cell markers.

The sequenced material came from PBMCs. These TCRs come from a young woman in good health.

This clonotype was observed once. The rearrangement joins TRBV7-9 to TRBJ2-2; possibly TRBD1 or TRBD2 for D (5 bases each). This CDR3 has 15 residues. The germline V and J ends were trimmed by 5 bases and 8 bases, with 18 bases remaining between them. CDR1 is SEHNR and CDR2 is FQNEAQ in the germline V gene (reference sequence). CDR3 in DNA: TGTGCCAGCAGCCGCCTGAGGGGTGACTCGGGGGAGCTGTTTTTT. Translated, it gives CASSRLRGDSGELFF. The variable domain in full, with the rest retrieved from reference TRBV7-9 and TRBJ2-2, is DTGVSQNPRHKITKRGQNVTFRCDPISEHNRLYWYRQTLGQGPEFLTYFQNEAQLEKSRLLSDRFSAERPKGSFSTLEIQRTEQGDSAMYLCASSRLRGDSGELFFGEGSRLTVL.

The rearrangement uses TRBV27 and TRBJ2-7, with 8 bases lining up with TRBD1. CDR3 length equals 16 residues. The V gene's germline CDR1 is MNHEY and CDR2 SMNVEV (reference sequence). V lost 6 bases and J lost 9; bases outside the gene matches: 19. As DNA, the CDR3 is TGTGCCAGCAGCCCATTTTTGGACAGGGTGCGTGGTGGGCAGTACTTC. Its protein product is CASSPFLDRVRGGQYF.

The V call is TRBV5-1, the J call TRBJ2-3; 8 nucleotides match TRBD2. In germline, CDR1 is SGHRS, CDR2 YFSETQ. V lost 7 bases to trimming and J lost 3 bases; unmatched junction nucleotides: 13. The length of the CDR3 is 16 residues. CDR3 coding DNA: TGCGCCAGCGCGTACTGTTGGACTAGCAAGACAGATACGCAGTATTTT. Protein: CASAYCWTSKTDTQYF. Full variable domain (remainder filled in from reference TRBV5-1 and TRBJ2-3): KAGVTQTPRYLIKTRGQQVTLSCSPISGHRSVSWYQQTPGQGLQFLFEYFSETQRNKGNFPGRFSGRQFSNSRSEMNVSTLELGDSALYLCASAYCWTSKTDTQYFGPGTRLTVL.

This clonotype was counted at least ten times. Here the CDR3 DNA reads TGTGCCAGCAGGGGAGAGGGAGCTACCGGGGAGCTGTTTTTT. Protein product: CASRGEGATGELFF. V usage is TRBV12-3 or TRBV12-4 and J usage is TRBJ2-2, with a weak D call TRBD2 (5 bases). CDR3 size: 14 residues. V shed 6 bases and J shed 5 bases, with 13 bases lying between them.

In its sample, this clonotype was seen a few times. This rearrangement joins TRBV20-1 to TRBJ2-7; 13 bases map to TRBD2. CDR1 and CDR2 from the germline V gene are DFQATT and SNEGSKA (reference sequence). Trimming removed 5 bases from V and 7 bases from J; junction bases left unmatched: 8. This CDR3 region has 14 residues. The DNA for the CDR3 is TGCAGTGCTGGTTTACTAGCGGGAGGGGGGGAGCAGTACTTC. Its protein is CSAGLLAGGGEQYF.

This clonotype has a handful of counts. This chain connects TRBV9 to TRBJ1-2; 9 positions match TRBD1. The CDR3 has 16 amino acids. The ends lost 2 bases at V and 0 bases at J; junction bases unmatched: 5. Germline CDR1 is SGDLS and CDR2 is YYNGEE. CDR3 in amino acids: CASSVWDRDPNYGYTF. The DNA for the CDR3 is TGTGCCAGCAGCGTTTGGGACAGGGACCCTAACTATGGCTACACCTTC.

This clonotype turned up a few times. The chain links TRBV5-1 to TRBJ2-3; D call uncertain. Between the trimmed V and J ends, which lost 7 bases and 6 bases, there was a span of 18 bases. The CDR3 loop spans 14 amino acids. The germline CDR1 and CDR2 sequences are SGHRS and YFSETQ. CDR3 DNA: TGCGCCAGCCACAAGCAGACCCATGGGGATACGCAGTATTTT. This translates into CASHKQTHGDTQYF.

This clonotype has just a few counts. The chain is built from TRBV29-1 and TRBJ1-3; D not certain. Germline V gene lookup returns CDR1 SQVTM and CDR2 ANQGSEA. Trimming stripped 3 bases from V and 2 bases from J, with 8 bases between. The CDR3 has 13 residues. CDR3 region: CSVDAGTGNTIYF. CDR3 nucleotides: TGCAGCGTTGACGCGGGGACTGGAAACACCATATATTTT.

This clonotype was found a few times. The chain is built from TRBV5-5 and TRBJ1-5; perhaps TRBD1 as D (5 bases). V lost 3 bases to trimming and J lost 7 bases, with 17 bases between them. The length of the CDR3 is 15 residues. The V gene's germline CDR1 is SGHKS and CDR2 YYEKEE (reference sequence). DNA of the CDR3: TGTGCCAGCAGCTCGTCCACTGGGACGGGGCAGCCCCAGCATTTT. This translates into CASSSSTGTGQPQHF.

This clonotype was recorded a few times. The rearrangement uses TRBV15 and TRBJ2-7; a possible D gene is TRBD2 (6 bases). Germline V gene lookup returns CDR1 LNHNV and CDR2 YYDKDF (reference sequence). The CDR3 spans 14 residues. With 5 bases removed from V and 7 bases from J, the gap between germline ends came to 18 bases. The CDR3 DNA reads TGTGCCACCAGCGCACCGGGAGAAGCAAAAGAGCAGTACTTC. Translating gives CATSAPGEAKEQYF.

This clonotype was seen more than once but under ten times. The chain carries TRBV21-1 and TRBJ2-7; the table's D call TRBD1 went unverified against the DNA. TRBV21-1 counts as a pseudogene. The CDR3 consists of 11 residues. The CDR3: CATYPHRGEHF. The CDR3 DNA is TGTGCCACATACCCGCACAGGGGGGAACACTTC.